This TCR beta chain was retrieved from a study of T cell responses to AZD1222 COVID-19 vaccine. Profiled with immunoSEQ multiplex PCR; TCRdb holds only in-frame clones, not every one. The sample lists 100,000 to 150,000 clones, approximately 90% occurring once. General study points: Nearly half of unique spike-specific TCRs reportedly avoided B.1.351 and B.1.1.7 mutated regions. The donors showed a predominance of white British ancestry and of females, with possible underestimation of clonal diversity. The repertoires were collected only after the peak T cell response.

Worth noting for this clone: Its antigen is currently unknown.

The CDR3 is 15 amino acids. Trimming cost V 2 bases and J 5 bases; bases outside gene matches: 6. Germline V gene sequence: CDR1 SGHVS, CDR2 FNYEAQ. The V and J genes are TRBV7-6 and TRBJ2-1; 7 bases align to TRBD1. The source is an adult who received the AZD1222 COVID-19 vaccine. The sequencing here drew on peripheral blood, taken 28 days after the second AZD1222 dose. The CDR3 DNA follows: TGTGCCAGCAGCTTATTCCCCGGGACAGACAATGAGCAGTTCTTC. Translated, it gives CASSLFPGTDNEQFF.